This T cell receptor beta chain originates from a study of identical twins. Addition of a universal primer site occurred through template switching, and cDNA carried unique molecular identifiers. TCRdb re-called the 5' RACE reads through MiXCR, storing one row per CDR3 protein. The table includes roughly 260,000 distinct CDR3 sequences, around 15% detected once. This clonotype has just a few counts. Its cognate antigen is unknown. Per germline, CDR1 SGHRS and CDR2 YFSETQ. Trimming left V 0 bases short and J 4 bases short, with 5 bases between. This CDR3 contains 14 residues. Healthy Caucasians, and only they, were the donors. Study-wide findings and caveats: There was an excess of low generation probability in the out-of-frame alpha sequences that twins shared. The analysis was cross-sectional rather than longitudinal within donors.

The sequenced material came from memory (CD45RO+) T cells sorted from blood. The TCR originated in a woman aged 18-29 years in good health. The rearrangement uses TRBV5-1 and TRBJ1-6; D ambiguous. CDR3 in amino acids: CASSLDGYNSPLHF. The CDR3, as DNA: TGCGCCAGCAGCTTGGATGGGTATAATTCACCCCTCCACTTT.